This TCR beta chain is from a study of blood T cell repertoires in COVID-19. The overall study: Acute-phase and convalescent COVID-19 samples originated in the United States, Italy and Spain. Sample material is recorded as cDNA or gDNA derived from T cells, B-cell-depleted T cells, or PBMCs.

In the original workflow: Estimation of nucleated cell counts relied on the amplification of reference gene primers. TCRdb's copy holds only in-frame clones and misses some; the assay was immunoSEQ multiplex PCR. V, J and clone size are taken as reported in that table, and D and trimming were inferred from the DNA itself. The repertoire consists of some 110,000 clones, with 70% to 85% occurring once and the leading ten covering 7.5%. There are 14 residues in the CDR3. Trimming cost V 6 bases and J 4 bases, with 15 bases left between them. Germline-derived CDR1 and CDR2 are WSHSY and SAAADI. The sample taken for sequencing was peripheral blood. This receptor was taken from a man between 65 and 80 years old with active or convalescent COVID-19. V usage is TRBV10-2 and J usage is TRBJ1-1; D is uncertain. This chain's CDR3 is CASRELGVVTEAFF. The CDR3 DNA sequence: TGCGCCAGCAGAGAGCTCGGGGTAGTCACTGAAGCTTTCTTT.